The present T cell receptor beta chain was sequenced within a study of blood T cell repertoires in COVID-19. In the authors' workflow: Estimated nucleated cell counts came from reference gene primer amplification. The method was immunoSEQ multiplex PCR; TCRdb's version includes in-frame clones alone and lacks a portion of them. That table gives V, J and clone size, and the DNA gave D and trimming. This sample has around 50,000 clones, with about 89% found just once. The sequencing sample was made of peripheral blood. This receptor was taken from a man aged 65 to 79 with active COVID-19.

CDR3 bases: TGTGCCAGCAGCTTGGCTTCGGGACAGGGAAATGGCTACACCTTC. This gives the protein CASSLASGQGNGYTF. The V gene is TRBV5-6, the J gene TRBJ1-2; 9 positions match TRBD1. CDR3 size: 15 residues. V gave up 0 bases and J gave up 6 bases; unmatched junction bases: 6. The V gene's germline CDR1 is SGHDT and CDR2 YYEEEE.